This paragraph covers one TCR beta chain sequence. The CDR3 is 15 residues long. Germline V gene data show CDR1 as SGHRS and CDR2 as YFSETQ. After removal of 0 bases from V and 6 bases from J, the junction contained 7 bases not matched to a gene. Authors' methods: The assay estimated nucleated cells by amplifying reference gene primers. TCRdb's copy holds only in-frame clones and misses some; the assay was immunoSEQ multiplex PCR. V, J and clone size reflect that table, while D and trimming were determined from the DNA. This sample has 220,000 or so clones, with about four fifths found just once. This sample is drawn from a study of blood T cell repertoires in COVID-19. In the study overall: The United States, Italy and Spain supplied acute and convalescent COVID-19 samples. Sources were T cells, B-cell-depleted T cells, or PBMCs; the material itself was cDNA or gDNA.

The sample was peripheral blood. This receptor was taken from an elderly woman with acute or convalescent COVID-19. This chain links TRBV5-1 with TRBJ1-2, with 8 bases matching TRBD1. The CDR3 nucleotides read TGCGCCAGCAGCTTGGCCTTGGAGACAGGGGATGGCTACACCTTC. This encodes CASSLALETGDGYTF. Full variable domain (rest looked up from reference TRBV5-1 and TRBJ1-2): KAGVTQTPRYLIKTRGQQVTLSCSPISGHRSVSWYQQTPGQGLQFLFEYFSETQRNKGNFPGRFSGRQFSNSRSEMNVSTLELGDSALYLCASSLALETGDGYTFGSGTRLTVV.